The present T cell receptor beta chain was sequenced within a study of T cells after yellow fever vaccination. This clonotype occurred many times. Antigen unknown. Regarding the study as a whole: Post-booster repertoires contained most primary-vaccination clones again (about 96% CD4, roughly 90% CD8). Compared with primary, the secondary response was weaker and peaked at day 5, not 15.

TCRdb used MiXCR to reprocess the 5' RACE reads, holding one entry per CDR3 protein. This sample has 250,000 or so distinct CDR3 sequences, with over 3% found just once. CDR1 and CDR2 from the germline V gene are PRHDT and FYEKMQ (reference sequence). The V gene lost 3 bases and the J gene lost 9 bases, with 12 bases spanning the gap. CDR3 length: 13 amino acids. Sequences were derived from PBMCs, sampled 15 days after the yellow fever booster vaccination. The TCR originated in a man aged 18-30 years who received the YFV17D yellow fever vaccine. This chain joins TRBV13 and TRBJ2-1; TRBD2 might be the D (6 bases). The CDR3 loop reads CASSFGGRPEQFF. CDR3 nucleotide sequence: TGTGCCAGCAGCTTCGGGGGACGGCCTGAGCAGTTCTTC.